One sample yielded the 30 T cell receptor beta chains listed below, sequenced in a study of shared clonotypes between healthy human individuals. Here immunoSEQ multiplex PCR was the method, and the copy in TCRdb shows in-frame clones only, minus some. Here the sample spans 1,400,000 or so clones, around 98.5% being singletons. The sample comprised naive CD4+ T cells sorted from blood. The subset denotes: CD45RA+ positively selected. The origin of the receptors is a young man in good health.

The rearrangement joins TRBV11-2 to TRBJ2-1; D is possibly TRBD2 (6 bases). Germline-derived CDR1 and CDR2 are SGHAT and FQNNGV. V was shortened by 6 bases and J by 9 bases, with 18 bases between the two germline ends. The CDR3 runs to 14 residues. The CDR3 region has the DNA TGTGCCAGCAGGCGAGGAGGGCAGGGCGGTGAGCAGTTCTTC. This gives the protein CASRRGGQGGEQFF.

The V call is TRBV7-3, the J call TRBJ2-7, with 8 nucleotides matching TRBD2. Germline values: CDR1 SGHTA, CDR2 FQGTGA. The CDR3 has 15 amino acids. The V and J ends lost 4 bases and 3 bases, in that order; junction bases with no gene match: 8. The chain's CDR3 is CASSSRGGPLYEQYF. The CDR3 coding sequence is TGTGCCAGCAGCTCCCGCGGGGGGCCGCTCTACGAGCAGTACTTC.

The chain joins TRBV4-1 to TRBJ2-5; D is possibly TRBD2 (6 bases). Germline CDR1 is MGHRA and CDR2 is YSYEKL. The CDR3 is made up of 15 amino acids. V lost 4 bases and J lost 0, with 12 bases in between. This CDR3 reads CASSPGTEYQETQYF. The CDR3 nucleotides read TGCGCCAGCAGCCCAGGGACTGAGTACCAAGAGACCCAGTACTTC.

This chain connects TRBV7-6 to TRBJ2-2; 9 bases fit TRBD2. From germline, CDR1 is SGHVS and CDR2 FNYEAQ. The CDR3 consists of 16 residues. The trim removed 2 bases at V and 7 bases at J, leaving 8 bases unmatched. Written as DNA, the CDR3 is TGTGCCAGCAGCTTAAGTGGGACTAGCCGCCACGGGGAGCTGTTTTTT. Translated: CASSLSGTSRHGELFF.

CDR3 loop: CASEDRSDTEAFF. DNA of the CDR3: TGTGCCAGCGAAGACAGGTCGGACACTGAAGCTTTCTTT. The chain uses TRBV10-3 and TRBJ1-1, with D possibly matching TRBD1 (6 bases). The CDR3 covers 13 residues. Trimming removed 10 bases at V and 3 bases at J, with 15 bases between. Germline CDR1 reads ENHRY; CDR2 reads SYGVKD.

The chain uses TRBV5-1 and TRBJ2-7; 7 nucleotides line up with TRBD1. Trimming removed 3 bases from V and 4 bases from J; junction bases left unmatched: 7. This CDR3 is built from 14 residues. Germline-derived CDR1 and CDR2 are SGHRS and YFSETQ. CDR3: CASSYWTGRYEQYF. Here the CDR3 DNA reads TGCGCCAGCAGCTATTGGACAGGAAGGTACGAGCAGTACTTC.

This chain links TRBV11-3 with TRBJ2-3, with D maybe TRBD2 (7 bases). Between the trimmed V and J ends, which lost 5 bases and 4 bases, there was a span of 19 bases. Germline CDR1 SGHNT, CDR2 YENEEA. The CDR3 runs to 16 residues. The CDR3 sequence: CASSPGGGRSADTQYF. The CDR3 region has the DNA TGTGCCAGCAGCCCCGGGGGCGGGAGAAGTGCAGATACGCAGTATTTT.

The chain links TRBV25-1 to TRBJ1-3; possible D gene TRBD1, 5 bases. From germline, CDR1 is MGHDK and CDR2 SYGVNS. Trimming removed 2 bases from V and 4 bases from J, with 18 bases in between. The CDR3 is made up of 17 amino acids. Here the CDR3 DNA reads TGTGCCAGCAGTGAACTGAGACGGGGACGTACCGGAAACACCATATATTTT. It is translated as CASSELRRGRTGNTIYF. The variable domain in full, with the rest retrieved from reference TRBV25-1 and TRBJ1-3, is EADIYQTPRYLVIGTGKKITLECSQTMGHDKMYWYQQDPGMELHLIHYSYGVNSTEKGDLSSESTVSRIRTEHFPLTLESARPSHTSQYLCASSELRRGRTGNTIYFGEGSWLTVV.

The rearrangement links TRBV28 to TRBJ2-3; possibly TRBD1 or TRBD2 for D (5 bases each). The germline gives CDR1 MDHEN, CDR2 SYDVKM. The CDR3 has 16 residues. Trimming pared 3 bases from V and 5 bases from J, leaving 18 bases between. The CDR3 region is CASSLSGAISVDTQYF. Written as DNA, the CDR3 is TGTGCCAGCAGTTTGTCCGGGGCAATAAGTGTAGATACGCAGTATTTT.

This clone was found once. The J gene is TRBJ1-4, the V gene TRBV7-2; a weak D match, TRBD1 (6 bases). The ends were cut back, 1 base at V and 5 bases at J, with 8 bases in the middle. Germline CDR1 and CDR2: SGHTA and FQGNSA. This CDR3 region has 14 residues. The CDR3 here is CASSLGGRNEKLFF. The DNA of the CDR3 is TGTGCCAGCAGCTTAGGGGGGCGAAATGAAAAACTGTTTTTT.

The chain recombines TRBV6-4 with TRBJ1-1, with 8 nucleotides matching TRBD1. This CDR3 has 13 amino acids. The V gene end was trimmed by 4 bases and the J gene end by 5 bases; junction bases not matched to a gene: 3. Germline V lookup: CDR1 MRHNA, CDR2 SNTAGT. CDR3 sequence (DNA): TGTGCCAGCAGTGTTACAGGGGGGACTGAAGCTTTCTTT. It codes for CASSVTGGTEAFF.

The chain uses TRBV6-5 and TRBJ2-7; no clear D gene. This CDR3 is 12 amino acids long. CDR1 is MNHEY, CDR2 SVGAGI, per germline. V lost 7 bases to trimming and J lost 0 bases, with 7 bases between them. The CDR3 DNA reads as TGTGCCAGCACGGCAGCCTCCTACGAGCAGTACTTC. Protein: CASTAASYEQYF.

V usage is TRBV5-5 and J usage is TRBJ2-2; possible D gene TRBD1, 6 bases. Trimming removed 4 bases at V and 6 bases at J, with 10 bases between. This CDR3 spans 13 amino acids. From germline, CDR1 is SGHKS and CDR2 YYEKEE (reference sequence). The CDR3 coding sequence is TGTGCCAGCAGCCTGACAGGTTCCGGGGAGCTGTTTTTT. It encodes CASSLTGSGELFF.

The chain links TRBV6-1 to TRBJ1-1, with TRBD1 matching 9 bases. The J segment lost 5 bases and the V segment lost 8 bases, leaving 12 bases of the junction unmatched. Germline V gene sequence: CDR1 MNHNS, CDR2 SASEGT. The length of the CDR3 is 15 residues. The CDR3 DNA reads as TGTGCCAGCGCCCAAAACCCGACAGGGGGGACTGAAGCTTTCTTT. Its translation is CASAQNPTGGTEAFF.

The J gene is TRBJ2-3, the V gene TRBV14; the D call may be TRBD1 or TRBD2 (5 bases each). Trimming removed 4 bases from V and 4 bases from J, with 18 bases in between. CDR3 length: 16 amino acids. Looked up from germline, CDR1 is SGHDN and CDR2 is FVKESK. CDR3 coding DNA: TGTGCCAGCAGCCTAAACCTCCGGGGCCCGGCAGATACGCAGTATTTT. Protein sequence: CASSLNLRGPADTQYF.

The chain joins TRBV4-1 to TRBJ2-1; TRBD2 agrees at 15 bases. Trimming took 2 bases from V and 2 from J; bases not matched to a gene: 7. CDR1 MGHRA and CDR2 YSYEKL come from the germline V gene. The CDR3 sequence is 19 residues long. Here the CDR3 reads CASSQSGLAGGPTYNEQFF. The CDR3 nucleotides read TGCGCCAGCAGCCAATCGGGACTAGCGGGAGGTCCCACCTACAATGAGCAGTTCTTC.

The gene calls are TRBV2 and TRBJ2-1, with 7 bases matching TRBD2. The CDR3 extends over 15 amino acids. The germline V gene has CDR1 SNHLY and CDR2 FYNNEI. Unmatched junction bases numbered 11, after V lost 0 bases and J lost 12 bases. The CDR3 sequence is CASSEALFGEGVQFF. CDR3 sequence (DNA): TGTGCCAGCAGTGAAGCGCTTTTTGGGGAGGGCGTGCAGTTCTTC.

This chain links TRBV29-1 with TRBJ2-1; TRBD1 matches 8 bases. Germline loops: CDR1 SQVTM, CDR2 ANQGSEA. The V and J ends lost 6 bases and 6 bases, in that order; junction bases with no gene match: 10. The CDR3 extends over 14 amino acids. CDR3 protein: CSVGGQGSGNEQFF. The CDR3 bases are TGCAGCGTCGGAGGACAGGGTTCGGGCAATGAGCAGTTCTTC.

The V and J genes are TRBV29-1 and TRBJ2-3, with D perhaps being TRBD1 or TRBD2 (5 bases each). Germline V lookup: CDR1 SQVTM, CDR2 ANQGSEA. This CDR3 has 14 residues. Trimming took 6 bases from V and 2 from J, leaving 15 bases between them. CDR3 DNA sequence: TGCAGCGTAAAGGGGACCCTAATCACAGATACGCAGTATTTT. Translating it yields CSVKGTLITDTQYF.

The CDR3 spells CATSSEDGMKTQYF. The CDR3 bases are TGTGCCACCAGCAGCGAGGACGGCATGAAGACCCAGTACTTC. The chain uses TRBV15 and TRBJ2-5; D is unclear. With 3 bases removed from V and 6 bases from J, the gap between germline ends came to 14 bases. This CDR3 comprises 14 residues. CDR1 is LNHNV, CDR2 YYDKDF, per germline (reference sequence).

The chain is built from TRBV11-2 and TRBJ2-1, with 12 nucleotides matching TRBD2. V lost 5 bases to trimming and J lost 11 bases; unmatched junction nucleotides: 7. Germline values: CDR1 SGHAT, CDR2 FQNNGV. This CDR3 has 14 amino acids. CDR3 region: CASSGLAGFIKQFF. The CDR3 bases are TGTGCCAGCAGCGGACTAGCGGGATTCATTAAGCAGTTCTTC.

The V call is TRBV29-1, the J call TRBJ1-1; possibly TRBD1 for D (5 bases). CDR3 length: 14 residues. The V end was cut by 6 bases, the J end by 0 bases, with 14 bases between. Germline-derived CDR1 and CDR2 are SQVTM and ANQGSEA. For the CDR3, the DNA is TGCAGCGTCGTCAGGGCGGGGGTGAACACTGAAGCTTTCTTT. Its translation: CSVVRAGVNTEAFF.

This clone was picked up one time. The chain combines TRBV28 with TRBJ2-7; 10 bases line up with TRBD2. CDR1 is MDHEN, CDR2 SYDVKM, per germline. With 2 bases clipped from V and 7 bases from J, the junction kept 8 bases outside the gene matches. This CDR3 is built from 15 residues. CDR3 residues: CASSLVASGSYEQYF. For the CDR3, the DNA is TGTGCCAGCAGTTTAGTGGCTAGCGGGAGTTATGAGCAGTACTTC.

The V call is TRBV19, the J call TRBJ2-7; TRBD1 aligns across 7 bases. Germline values: CDR1 LNHDA, CDR2 SQIVND (reference sequence). The CDR3 contains 14 residues. The V segment lost 8 bases and the J segment 2 bases; nucleotides outside the gene matches: 9. The CDR3 protein is CASATGTVPYEQYF. CDR3 DNA: TGTGCCAGTGCGACCGGGACAGTACCCTACGAGCAGTACTTC.

V usage is TRBV5-1 and J usage is TRBJ1-1; no clear D. This CDR3 comprises 14 residues. CDR1 is SGHRS and CDR2 is YFSETQ in the germline V gene. V was trimmed by 3 bases and J by 0 bases, leaving 9 bases between them. CDR3 amino acids: CASSYGDMNTEAFF. CDR3 DNA sequence: TGCGCCAGCAGCTACGGAGATATGAACACTGAAGCTTTCTTT.

V and J are TRBV29-1 and TRBJ2-2; 7 bases are shared with TRBD2. This CDR3 is built from 15 residues. V dropped 4 bases and J dropped 2; count of bases not matched to a gene: 7. Per germline, CDR1 SQVTM and CDR2 ANQGSEA. CDR3 amino acids: CSVGSGAVNTGELFF. As DNA, the CDR3 is TGCAGCGTTGGAAGCGGGGCCGTCAACACCGGGGAGCTGTTTTTT.

As for this clone: A junction end diverges from the germline sequence, so it may reflect a read error. V gene TRBV10-3 combines with J gene TRBJ2-7; D uncertain. CDR3 length: 12 residues. CDR1 is ENHRY and CDR2 is SYGVKD in the germline V gene. The CDR3 region is CAIRELPYEQYF. In DNA form, the CDR3 reads TGTGCCATCAGGGAGTTACCCTACGAGCAGTACTTC.

This chain uses TRBV5-1 with TRBJ1-2; D gene uncertain. Deletions cut 0 bases from V and 8 bases from J, with 11 bases between. Germline lookup yields CDR1 SGHRS and CDR2 YFSETQ. The CDR3 sequence is 13 residues long. CDR3 sequence: CASSLERFRGYTF. DNA for the CDR3: TGCGCCAGCAGCTTGGAACGGTTCCGGGGCTACACCTTC.

The CDR3 sequence: CASGKDRKGGELFF. As DNA, the CDR3 is TGTGCCAGCGGGAAAGACAGGAAAGGCGGGGAGCTGTTTTTT. The genes are TRBV18 and TRBJ2-2, with a possible D match to TRBD1 (6 bases). Germline CDR1 is KGHSH and CDR2 is LQKENI. The germline V and J ends were trimmed by 8 bases and 7 bases, with 17 bases remaining between them. The CDR3 extends over 14 amino acids.

V usage is TRBV6-5 and J usage is TRBJ2-7; D possibly corresponds to TRBD2 (6 bases). With 0 bases removed from V and 7 bases from J, the gap between germline ends came to 19 bases. This CDR3 is 16 amino acids long. Per the germline V gene, CDR1 is MNHEY and CDR2 is SVGAGI. The CDR3 DNA reads TGTGCCAGCAGTTACTCAGCCGGGACTGGTCCGAAGGAGCAGTACTTC. This sequence encodes CASSYSAGTGPKEQYF.